The 16 T cell receptor beta chains reported below all come from one sample, sequenced in a study of CD8+CD57+ T cells in acquired aplastic anemia. According to the study, genomic DNA was the template for TCR beta VDJ and CDR3 profiling. One entry per CDR3 protein, called by TCRdb with MiXCR from the reads. Here the sample spans approximately 300,000 distinct CDR3 sequences, about 50% being singletons. Those patients picked for sequencing had displayed CD8+CD57+ cell expansion on flow cytometry. Sequencing used sorted CD4+, CD8+, or CD8+CD57+ T cells (not recorded which) from PBMCs. The receptors come from a human donor with aplastic anemia.

This clonotype was recorded only once. The CDR3 coding sequence is TGTGCCATCAGTGGAATCGACGCTACAGTAAACGAGCAGTACTTC. This translates into CAISGIDATVNEQYF. The rearrangement links TRBV10-3 to TRBJ2-7; D call uncertain. V lost 4 bases, J lost 5 bases, and 18 bases lay in between. The CDR3 has 15 residues. Per the germline V gene, CDR1 is ENHRY and CDR2 is SYGVKD.

This clonotype has at least ten counts. V usage is TRBV6-5 and J usage is TRBJ1-1; no firm D call. The CDR3 has 13 residues. Germline CDR1 reads MNHEY; CDR2 reads SVGAGI. V was cut by 7 bases and J by 3 bases, with 12 bases left in between. The CDR3 coding sequence is TGTGCCAGCACTCCCGACGGGGACACTGAAGCTTTCTTT. This gives the protein CASTPDGDTEAFF.

V is TRBV24-1 and J is TRBJ1-5; D is possibly TRBD1 (5 bases). V lost 1 base to trimming and J lost 6 bases, with 6 bases between them. The CDR3 contains 13 residues. Looked up from germline, CDR1 is KGHDR and CDR2 is SFDVKD. The CDR3 DNA is TGTGCCACCAGTGATTTTGGGGGTCAGCCCCAGCATTTT. It encodes CATSDFGGQPQHF.

The chain is built from TRBV12-3 or TRBV12-4 and TRBJ2-7, with 9 bases that match TRBD2. Trimming removed 6 bases from V and 0 bases from J; junction bases left unmatched: 3. This CDR3 is built from 14 residues. The CDR3 loop reads CASRRGGSSYEQYF. CDR3 DNA sequence: TGTGCCAGCAGGCGGGGGGGAAGCTCCTACGAGCAGTACTTC.

The chain is built from TRBV29-1 and TRBJ1-5; D may be TRBD1 (6 bases). This CDR3 region has 13 residues. Looked up from germline, CDR1 is SQVTM and CDR2 is ANQGSEA. The V and J ends lost 4 bases and 7 bases respectively, with 14 bases between them. This CDR3 is CSVAAGVGQPQHF. The CDR3 nucleotides are TGCAGCGTTGCCGCAGGGGTGGGGCAGCCCCAGCATTTT.

This clonotype was counted between two and nine times. The chain recombines TRBV9 with TRBJ2-3; D may be TRBD1 or TRBD2 (6 bases each). The CDR3 totals 15 residues. Germline loops: CDR1 SGDLS, CDR2 YYNGEE. With 3 bases removed from V and 3 bases from J, the gap between germline ends came to 14 bases. In DNA, the CDR3 is TGTGCCAGCAGCGGGGTCCAGGGGAGGACAGATACGCAGTATTTT. This codes for CASSGVQGRTDTQYF.

This clonotype came up many times. The V call is TRBV7-3, the J call TRBJ2-2; unclear D gene. The V gene's germline CDR1 is SGHTA and CDR2 FQGTGA. V lost 3 bases and J 3 bases, leaving 5 bases between the germline ends. The CDR3 is made up of 13 amino acids. CDR3 nucleotide sequence: TGTGCCAGCAGCTTCCGATACACCGGGGAGCTGTTTTTT. This translates into CASSFRYTGELFF. Full variable domain (outside the CDR3, taken from reference TRBV7-3 and TRBJ2-2): GAGVSQTPSNKVTEKGKYVELRCDPISGHTALYWYRQSLGQGPEFLIYFQGTGAADDSGLPNDRFFAVRPEGSVSTLKIQRTERGDSAVYLCASSFRYTGELFFGEGSRLTVL.

This clonotype was observed at least ten times. This chain links TRBV5-1 with TRBJ2-5; 9 bases fit TRBD2. The CDR3 runs to 17 residues. Trimming at V came to 4 bases and at J to 2 bases, leaving 12 bases not matched to a gene. From germline, CDR1 is SGHRS and CDR2 YFSETQ. The DNA for the CDR3 is TGCGCCAGCAGCGCTCACGGGGTTAGCGGGGGACAAGAGACCCAGTACTTC. Encoded protein: CASSAHGVSGGQETQYF.

The V gene is TRBV2, the J gene TRBJ1-1, with TRBD1 matching 10 bases. The V segment lost 6 bases and the J segment 5 bases; nucleotides outside the gene matches: 3. Germline V gives CDR1 SNHLY, CDR2 FYNNEI. This CDR3 contains 13 residues. The CDR3 loop reads CASRGQGMTEAFF. CDR3 in DNA: TGTGCCAGCAGGGGACAGGGGATGACTGAAGCTTTCTTT.

This clonotype was recorded only once. The gene calls are TRBV9 and TRBJ2-1; TRBD2 matches 12 bases. Unmatched junction bases numbered 4, after V lost 1 base and J lost 5 bases. CDR1 is SGDLS, CDR2 YYNGEE, per germline. The CDR3 totals 16 residues. The CDR3 sequence: CASSVTRTSGNNEQFF. CDR3 bases: TGTGCCAGCAGCGTAACCAGGACTAGCGGGAACAATGAGCAGTTCTTC.

This clonotype occurred many times. The gene calls are TRBV19 and TRBJ1-1; no firm D call. V lost 4 bases, J lost 5 bases, and 14 bases lay in between. Germline CDR1 is LNHDA and CDR2 is SQIVND (reference sequence). The CDR3 extends over 14 amino acids. The CDR3 nucleotides read TGTGCCAGTAGTAACCGGGCCCCGATGACTGAAGCTTTCTTT. Protein: CASSNRAPMTEAFF.

The genes are TRBV7-6 and TRBJ2-7; 8 bases map to TRBD2. With V trimmed by 5 bases and J by 7 bases, 13 bases remained unmatched. CDR3 length: 15 residues. CDR1 and CDR2 (germline): SGHVS, FNYEAQ. DNA of the CDR3: TGTGCCAGCAGCAGCGGACTAGCTGTTTTTGTGGAGCAGTACTTC. Translating gives CASSSGLAVFVEQYF.

This clonotype came up many times. The chain recombines TRBV20-1 with TRBJ1-2, with D possibly matching TRBD1 (5 bases). Germline V lookup: CDR1 DFQATT, CDR2 SNEGSKA (reference sequence). Trimming cost V 3 bases and J 2 bases, with 19 bases left between them. This CDR3 is built from 16 residues. Here the CDR3 reads CSASGGTGGANYGYTF. The CDR3 DNA is TGCAGTGCTAGCGGGGGTACAGGTGGTGCCAACTATGGCTACACCTTC.

This clonotype was recorded many times. The CDR3 DNA is TGTGCCAGCAGCGTAGGACTAGCGGGGGGGCAGTCAGATACGCAGTATTTT. Its protein is CASSVGLAGGQSDTQYF. The V call is TRBV9, the J call TRBJ2-3; 14 positions agree with TRBD2. This CDR3 is 17 amino acids long. The germline CDR1 and CDR2 sequences are SGDLS and YYNGEE. Losses at the gene ends were 0 bases for V and 4 bases for J; bases not matched to a gene: 4. Full variable domain (outside the CDR3, taken from reference TRBV9 and TRBJ2-3): DSGVTQTPKHLITATGQRVTLRCSPRSGDLSVYWYQQSLDQGLQFLIQYYNGEERAKGNILERFSAQQFPDLHSELNLSSLELGDSALYFCASSVGLAGGQSDTQYFGPGTRLTVL.

This clonotype was counted many times. The V gene is TRBV10-3, the J gene TRBJ2-5; maybe TRBD2 (6 bases). This CDR3 comprises 14 residues. Trimming took 4 bases from V and 0 from J, leaving 9 bases between them. The V gene's germline CDR1 is ENHRY and CDR2 SYGVKD. The CDR3, as DNA: TGTGCCATCAGTGCGCCTAGCGACCAAGAGACCCAGTACTTC. Protein product: CAISAPSDQETQYF.

This rearrangement joins TRBV20-1 to TRBJ2-3; D may be TRBD1 (5 bases). CDR3 size: 13 residues. CDR1 is DFQATT and CDR2 is SNEGSKA in the germline V gene (reference sequence). V was pared by 6 bases and J by 0 bases, with 10 bases between. The CDR3 region has the DNA TGCAGTGCCCAGACAGCTAGCACAGATACGCAGTATTTT. Its translation: CSAQTASTDTQYF.